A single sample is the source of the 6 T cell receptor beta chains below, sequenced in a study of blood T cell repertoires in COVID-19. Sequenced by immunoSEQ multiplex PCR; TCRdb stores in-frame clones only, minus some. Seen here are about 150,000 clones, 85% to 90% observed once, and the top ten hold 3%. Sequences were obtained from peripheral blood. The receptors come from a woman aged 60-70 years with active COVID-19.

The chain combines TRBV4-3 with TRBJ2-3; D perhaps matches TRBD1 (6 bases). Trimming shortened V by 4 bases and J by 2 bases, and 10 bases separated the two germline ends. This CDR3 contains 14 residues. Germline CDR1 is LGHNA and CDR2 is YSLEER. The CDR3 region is CASSLRQDTDTQYF. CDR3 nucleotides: TGCGCCAGCAGCCTACGACAGGACACAGATACGCAGTATTTT.

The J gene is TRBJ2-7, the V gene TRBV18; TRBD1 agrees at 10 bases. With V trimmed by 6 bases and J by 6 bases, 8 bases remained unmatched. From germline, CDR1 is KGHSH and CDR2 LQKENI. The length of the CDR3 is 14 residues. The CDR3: CASSRDRGQSEQYF. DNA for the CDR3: TGTGCCAGCTCTAGAGACAGGGGGCAAAGCGAGCAGTACTTC. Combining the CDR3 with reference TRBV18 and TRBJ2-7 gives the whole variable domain NAGVMQNPRHLVRRRGQEARLRCSPMKGHSHVYWYRQLPEEGLKFMVYLQKENIIDESGMPKERFSAEFPKEGPSILRIQQVVRGDSAAYFCASSRDRGQSEQYFGPGTRLTVT.

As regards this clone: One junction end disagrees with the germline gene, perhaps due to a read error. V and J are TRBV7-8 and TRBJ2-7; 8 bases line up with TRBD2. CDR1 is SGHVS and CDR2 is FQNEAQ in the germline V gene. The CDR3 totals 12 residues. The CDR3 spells CASSPTSGPFSF. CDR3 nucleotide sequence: TGTGCCAGCAGCCCTACTAGCGGCCCATTTTCCTTC.

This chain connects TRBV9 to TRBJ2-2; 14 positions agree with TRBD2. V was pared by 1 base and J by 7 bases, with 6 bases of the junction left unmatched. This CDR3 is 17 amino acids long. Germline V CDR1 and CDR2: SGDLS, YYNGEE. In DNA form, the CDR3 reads TGTGCCAGCAGCGTATCGGGACTAGCGGGAGTTAACGGGGAGCTGTTTTTT. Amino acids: CASSVSGLAGVNGELFF.

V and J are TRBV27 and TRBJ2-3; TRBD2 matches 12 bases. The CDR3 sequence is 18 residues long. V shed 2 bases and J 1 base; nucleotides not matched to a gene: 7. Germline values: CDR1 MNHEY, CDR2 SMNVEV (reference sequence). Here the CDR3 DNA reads TGTGCCAGCAGTTTACTTCCGGGACTAGCGGGTCGCACAGATACGCAGTATTTT. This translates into CASSLLPGLAGRTDTQYF.

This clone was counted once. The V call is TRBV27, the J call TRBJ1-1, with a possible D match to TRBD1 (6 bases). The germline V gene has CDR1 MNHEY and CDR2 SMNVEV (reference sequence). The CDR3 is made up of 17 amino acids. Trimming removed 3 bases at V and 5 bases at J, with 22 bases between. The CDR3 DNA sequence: TGTGCCAGCAGTTTCTACGCTTCCAGGGGAAGAAGGACTGAAGCTTTCTTT. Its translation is CASSFYASRGRRTEAFF.